This T cell receptor (beta chain) was retrieved from a study of T cells in women clearing cervical HPV infection. As regards this clone: The CDR3 goes on 3 residues after the read ends, and that part is filled in from the germline J gene.

Here immunoSEQ multiplex PCR was the method, and the copy in TCRdb shows in-frame clones only, minus some. The sample data list 25,000 to 30,000 clones. Looked up from germline, CDR1 is SNHLY and CDR2 is FYNNEI. Unmatched junction bases numbered 3, after V lost 4 bases and J lost 6 bases. The CDR3 totals 13 residues. The clonotype comes from a woman between 18 and 70 years old with a cervical HPV16 infection that either progressed to CIN3+ or cleared (not recorded which). This chain uses TRBV2 with TRBJ1-5; 7 bases are shared with TRBD1. The sequenced sample was blood buffy coat. The covered CDR3 bases are TGTGCCAGCAGTGGGACAGGAACTCAGCCC. This encodes CASSGTGTQP. The CDR3 as a whole reads CASSGTGTQPQHF.